This TCR beta chain was captured by sequencing in a study of beta chain features in type 1 diabetes. Findings and limits, study-wide: Amplification by PCR could prefer shorter templates, with the same effect in patients and controls. In cDNA sequencing, cells with high TCR expression could be over-represented.

This clone showed up just a few times. Its cognate antigen is unknown. Sorting produced populations that all topped 98% purity. Since all of the isolated RNA was reverse transcribed, expressed TCRB transcripts were what got sequenced. Sequencing was performed with immunoSEQ multiplex PCR; in TCRdb, only in-frame clones are kept and a portion is missing. The sample lists approximately 340,000 clones, about 15% occurring once. This CDR3 spans 13 amino acids. J was trimmed by 8 bases and V by 1 base; bases with no gene match: 3. The germline V gene encodes CDR1 SGHTA and CDR2 FQGTGA. The chain joins TRBV7-3 to TRBJ1-1, with 8 bases lining up with TRBD1. The TCR comes from a woman in her late teens or twenties in good health. What was sequenced was naive CD4+ T cells from blood. In nucleotides, the CDR3 is TGTGCCAGCAGCTTAAGACAGGGGAGGGAAGCTTTCTTT. Residues: CASSLRQGREAFF.